This entry features one TCR beta chain sequence. These data belong to a study of shared clonotypes between healthy human individuals. This CDR3 is built from 16 residues. CDR1 and CDR2 (germline): SGHTA, FQGNSA. V was pared by 5 bases and J by 0 bases, with 4 bases of the junction left unmatched. For each subset, genomic DNA was distributed in equal portions over several immunoSEQ plates. Profiled with immunoSEQ multiplex PCR; TCRdb holds only in-frame clones, not every one. The profile shows 550,000 to 600,000 clones, around three quarters of them singletons. Sequences were obtained from PBMCs. The sequence was collected from a middle-aged woman in good health. Some clones in this sample may be carry-over from other donors' samples. This chain joins TRBV7-2 and TRBJ2-7; TRBD2 agrees at 13 bases. The CDR3 DNA follows: TGTGCCAGCAGCCAGGGACTAGCGGGAATCTCCTACGAGCAGTACTTC. Residues: CASSQGLAGISYEQYF.